These T cell receptor beta chains were read from a single sample in a study of blood T cell repertoires in COVID-19. TCRdb's table, derived via immunoSEQ multiplex PCR, lists solely in-frame clones and lacks some. The table shows 200,000 to 300,000 clones, with approximately 88% occurring only once. The sequencing sample was made of peripheral blood. Source of these receptors: a middle-aged man with acute or convalescent COVID-19. The CDR3 runs from the conserved cysteine through the conserved F or W. A D gene is named only where the DNA matches it firmly. A clone size is listed for some rows: how often the clone was seen (once, few, many), or a class if it is expanded.

clone_size: NA; d_call: TRBD1; j_call: TRBJ1-5; v_call: TRBV7-4; cdr3_nt: TGTGCCAGCAGCTTAGTCCGACAGGGGAAACATGGTAACAATCAGCCCCAGCATTTT; cdr3_aa: CASSLVRQGKHGNNQPQHF
clone_size: NA; d_call: NA; j_call: TRBJ1-2; v_call: TRBV2; cdr3_nt: TGTGCCAGCAGTGAACTCCTCGCGGCAGATGGCTACACCTTC; cdr3_aa: CASSELLAADGYTF
clone_size: NA; d_call: TRBD1; j_call: TRBJ1-5; v_call: TRBV6-5; cdr3_nt: TGTGCCGCGACCGGGACAGGGGGCCTCAGGGAGCCCCAGCATTTT; cdr3_aa: CAATGTGGLREPQHF
clone_size: once; d_call: NA; j_call: TRBJ1-1; v_call: TRBV6-1; cdr3_nt: TGTGCCAGCAGTGAATTGTACAGTGCGACTGAAGCTTTCTTT; cdr3_aa: CASSELYSATEAFF
clone_size: NA; d_call: TRBD2; j_call: TRBJ2-2; v_call: TRBV6-6; cdr3_nt: TGTGCCAGCAGTTGGGAAACTAGCGGGCTATCCGGGGAGCTGTTTTTT; cdr3_aa: CASSWETSGLSGELFF
clone_size: NA; d_call: TRBD1; j_call: TRBJ1-1; v_call: TRBV6-2/TRBV6-3; cdr3_nt: TGTGCCAGCAGTCCGCTACAGGGGGTGAACACTGAAGCTTTCTTT; cdr3_aa: CASSPLQGVNTEAFF
clone_size: NA; d_call: NA; j_call: TRBJ1-2; v_call: TRBV19; cdr3_nt: TGTGCCAGTAGACAGGGATTAAACTATGGCTACACCTTC; cdr3_aa: CASRQGLNYGYTF
clone_size: NA; d_call: NA; j_call: TRBJ2-5; v_call: TRBV5-1; cdr3_nt: TGCGCCAGCAGCTTATGGGGGGGCGAGACCCAGTACTTC; cdr3_aa: CASSLWGGETQYF
clone_size: NA; d_call: NA; j_call: TRBJ2-5; v_call: TRBV7-3; cdr3_nt: TGTGCCAGCAGCGCCGACTCCAGCGGGGAGACCCAGTACTTC; cdr3_aa: CASSADSSGETQYF
clone_size: NA; d_call: TRBD2; j_call: TRBJ2-2; v_call: TRBV3-1/TRBV3-2; cdr3_nt: TGTGCCAGCAGCCAGGAATTAGCGGGAGGGGTAACCGGGGAGCTGTTTTTT; cdr3_aa: CASSQELAGGVTGELFF
clone_size: NA; d_call: TRBD1; j_call: TRBJ1-2; v_call: TRBV3-1/TRBV3-2; cdr3_nt: TGTGCCAGCAGCCCCAACAGGGGGCCTAACTATGGCTACACCTTC; cdr3_aa: CASSPNRGPNYGYTF
clone_size: NA; d_call: NA; j_call: TRBJ2-5; v_call: TRBV7-9; cdr3_nt: TGTGCCAGCAGCACCCGGACAGTACAAGAGACCCAGTACTTC; cdr3_aa: CASSTRTVQETQYF
clone_size: NA; d_call: NA; j_call: TRBJ2-7; v_call: TRBV28; cdr3_nt: TGTGCCAGCAGTTCCTCCACGAGGAACGAGCAGTACTTC; cdr3_aa: CASSSSTRNEQYF
clone_size: few; d_call: NA; j_call: TRBJ2-7; v_call: TRBV7-8; cdr3_nt: TGTGCCAGCAGCCTTAGGCTGGGGGGAGGGGGTGAGCAGTACTTC; cdr3_aa: CASSLRLGGGGEQYF
clone_size: NA; d_call: NA; j_call: TRBJ1-5; v_call: TRBV6-5; cdr3_nt: TGTGCCAGCAGGCCCACAGCGGAAGGGTATCAGCCCCAGCATTTT; cdr3_aa: CASRPTAEGYQPQHF
clone_size: NA; d_call: NA; j_call: TRBJ1-1; v_call: TRBV6-5; cdr3_nt: TGTGCCAGCAGTCCTTTCCTCGGGATGAACACTGAAGCTTTCTTT; cdr3_aa: CASSPFLGMNTEAFF
clone_size: NA; d_call: TRBD2; j_call: TRBJ2-7; v_call: TRBV4-2; cdr3_nt: TGTGCCAGCAGCCAAGAATATCGCGGGAGGGTTGCGAAATCCTACGAGCAGTACTTC; cdr3_aa: CASSQEYRGRVAKSYEQYF
clone_size: NA; d_call: TRBD2; j_call: TRBJ2-2; v_call: TRBV2; cdr3_nt: TGTGCCAGCAGCCCAGGACTAGCGGGAGGAACCGGGGAGCTGTTTTTT; cdr3_aa: CASSPGLAGGTGELFF
clone_size: NA; d_call: NA; j_call: TRBJ2-2; v_call: TRBV5-1; cdr3_nt: TGCGCCAGCAGCCCCAGGTTTGGAGGGGGGGCTACCGGGGAGCTGTTTTTT; cdr3_aa: CASSPRFGGGATGELFF
clone_size: NA; d_call: NA; j_call: TRBJ2-4; v_call: TRBV5-5; cdr3_nt: TGTGCCAGCAGCTTACAATTAGCCAAAAACATTCAGTACTTC; cdr3_aa: CASSLQLAKNIQYF
clone_size: NA; d_call: NA; j_call: TRBJ2-3; v_call: TRBV11-2; cdr3_nt: TGTGCCAGCAGTCCTAGGGGGGGGGACACAGATACGCAGTATTTT; cdr3_aa: CASSPRGGDTDTQYF
clone_size: NA; d_call: TRBD1; j_call: TRBJ1-2; v_call: TRBV5-5; cdr3_nt: TGTGCCAGCACCTTCCCGGACAGGGAGGACTATGGCTACACCTTC; cdr3_aa: CASTFPDREDYGYTF
clone_size: NA; d_call: NA; j_call: TRBJ1-1; v_call: TRBV2; cdr3_nt: TGTGCCAGCAAACTGGACGGGATGAACACTGAAGCTTTCTTT; cdr3_aa: CASKLDGMNTEAFF
clone_size: NA; d_call: TRBD1; j_call: TRBJ1-5; v_call: TRBV19; cdr3_nt: TGTGCCAGTAGTATTGATAGGGGCAGGGGGCGCGTAGGGAATCAGCCCCAGCATTTT; cdr3_aa: CASSIDRGRGRVGNQPQHF
clone_size: NA; d_call: TRBD1; j_call: TRBJ1-1; v_call: TRBV6-2/TRBV6-3; cdr3_nt: TGTGCCAGCAGTTACTCGGACAGGGCTGAAGCTTTCTTT; cdr3_aa: CASSYSDRAEAFF
clone_size: NA; d_call: TRBD2; j_call: TRBJ2-7; v_call: TRBV6-5; cdr3_nt: TGTGCCAGCCTGGGGCTAGCGGGAGTCCCCTACGAGCAGTACTTC; cdr3_aa: CASLGLAGVPYEQYF
clone_size: few; d_call: NA; j_call: TRBJ2-2; v_call: TRBV4-1; cdr3_nt: TGCGCCAGCAGCCAAGCAAGCGCCGGGGAGCTGTTTTTT; cdr3_aa: CASSQASAGELFF
clone_size: NA; d_call: TRBD1; j_call: TRBJ2-2; v_call: TRBV27; cdr3_nt: TGTGCCAGCAGTTTCGGGTGGACAGGTGGGGTTCCCCAAACCGGGGAGCTGTTTTTT; cdr3_aa: CASSFGWTGGVPQTGELFF
clone_size: NA; d_call: TRBD2; j_call: TRBJ2-3; v_call: TRBV7-9; cdr3_nt: TGTGCCAGCAGCTTAGGCGGGGGGGTCACAGATACGCAGTATTTT; cdr3_aa: CASSLGGGVTDTQYF
clone_size: NA; d_call: NA; j_call: TRBJ2-1; v_call: TRBV3-1/TRBV3-2; cdr3_nt: TGTGCCAGCAGCCATGTTTCGGGGGTGTCGAATGAGCAGTTCTTC; cdr3_aa: CASSHVSGVSNEQFF
clone_size: NA; d_call: NA; j_call: TRBJ2-1; v_call: TRBV29-1; cdr3_nt: TGCAGCGTGCAGACGGGGAATGAGCAGTTCTTC; cdr3_aa: CSVQTGNEQFF
clone_size: NA; d_call: NA; j_call: TRBJ2-3; v_call: TRBV6-5; cdr3_nt: TGTGCCAGCAGCCTAAAGACAGTACCAGATACGCAGTATTTT; cdr3_aa: CASSLKTVPDTQYF
clone_size: NA; d_call: TRBD1; j_call: TRBJ1-2; v_call: TRBV12-3/TRBV12-4; cdr3_nt: TGTGCCAGCAGTTTAAATTGGGGACAGGACACCTTC; cdr3_aa: CASSLNWGQDTF
clone_size: few; d_call: NA; j_call: TRBJ1-5; v_call: TRBV4-3; cdr3_nt: TGCGCCAGCAGCCCCCAACCGGTAGACAGGACATTCGATGGCAATCAGCCCCAGCATTTT; cdr3_aa: CASSPQPVDRTFDGNQPQHF
clone_size: NA; d_call: TRBD1; j_call: TRBJ1-5; v_call: TRBV18; cdr3_nt: TGTGCCAGCTCACCAGGGACAGGGGGCGGTCAGCCCCAGCATTTT; cdr3_aa: CASSPGTGGGQPQHF
clone_size: NA; d_call: NA; j_call: TRBJ2-5; v_call: TRBV4-1; cdr3_nt: TGCGCCAGCAGCCAAGAAGCTAGGCCGGAGACCCAGTACTTC; cdr3_aa: CASSQEARPETQYF